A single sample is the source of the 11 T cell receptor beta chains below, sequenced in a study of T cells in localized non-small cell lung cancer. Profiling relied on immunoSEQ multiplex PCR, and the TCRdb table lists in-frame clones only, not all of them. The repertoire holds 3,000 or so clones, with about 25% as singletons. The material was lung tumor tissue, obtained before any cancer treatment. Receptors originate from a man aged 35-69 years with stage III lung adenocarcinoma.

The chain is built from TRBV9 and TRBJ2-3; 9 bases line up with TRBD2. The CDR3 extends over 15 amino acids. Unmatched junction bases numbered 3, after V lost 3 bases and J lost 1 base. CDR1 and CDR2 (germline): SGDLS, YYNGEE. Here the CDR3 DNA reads TGTGCCAGCAGCGCGAGCGGGGGGCGCACAGATACGCAGTATTTT. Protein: CASSASGGRTDTQYF.

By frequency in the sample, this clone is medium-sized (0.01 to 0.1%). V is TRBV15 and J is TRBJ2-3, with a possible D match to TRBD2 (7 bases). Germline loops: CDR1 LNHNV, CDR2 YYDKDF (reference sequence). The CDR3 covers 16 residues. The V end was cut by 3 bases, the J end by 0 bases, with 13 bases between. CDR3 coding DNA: TGTGCCACCAGCAGGGGGGGGGCTACTAGCACAGATACGCAGTATTTT. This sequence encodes CATSRGGATSTDTQYF.

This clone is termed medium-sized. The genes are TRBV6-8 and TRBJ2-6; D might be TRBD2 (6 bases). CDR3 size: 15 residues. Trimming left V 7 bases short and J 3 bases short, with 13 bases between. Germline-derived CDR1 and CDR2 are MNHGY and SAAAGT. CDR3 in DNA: TGTGCCAGCACCATGACTAGTAGTGGGGCCAACGTCCTGACTTTC. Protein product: CASTMTSSGANVLTF.

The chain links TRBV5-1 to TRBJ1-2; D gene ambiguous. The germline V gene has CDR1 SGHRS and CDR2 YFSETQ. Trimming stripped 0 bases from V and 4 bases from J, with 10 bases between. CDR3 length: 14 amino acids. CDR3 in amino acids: CASSLVGSSYGYTF. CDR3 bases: TGCGCCAGCAGCTTGGTTGGCAGCAGCTATGGCTACACCTTC.

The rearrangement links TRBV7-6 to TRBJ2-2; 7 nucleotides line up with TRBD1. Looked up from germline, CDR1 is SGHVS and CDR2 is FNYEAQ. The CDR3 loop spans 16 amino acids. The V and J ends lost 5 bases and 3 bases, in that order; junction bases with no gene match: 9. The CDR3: CASSQFRDRYTGELFF. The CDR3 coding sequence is TGTGCCAGCAGCCAATTCCGGGACAGATACACCGGGGAGCTGTTTTTT. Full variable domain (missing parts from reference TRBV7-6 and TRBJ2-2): GAGVSQSPRYKVTKRGQDVALRCDPISGHVSLYWYRQALGQGPEFLTYFNYEAQQDKSGLPNDRFSAERPEGSISTLTIQRTEQRDSAMYRCASSQFRDRYTGELFFGEGSRLTVL.

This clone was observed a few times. CDR3 sequence: CASKSGTDNTEAFF. CDR3 sequence (DNA): TGTGCCAGCAAATCCGGAACGGATAACACTGAAGCTTTCTTT. This chain joins TRBV6-8 and TRBJ1-1; D gene unclear. The CDR3 spans 14 residues. V was pared by 7 bases and J by 2 bases, with 14 bases between. CDR1 and CDR2 (germline): MNHGY, SAAAGT.

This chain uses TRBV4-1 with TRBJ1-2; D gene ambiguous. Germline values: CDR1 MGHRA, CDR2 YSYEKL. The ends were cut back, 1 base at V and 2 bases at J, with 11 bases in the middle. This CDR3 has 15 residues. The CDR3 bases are TGCGCCAGCAGCCAAGTGAGGTCCCAAAACTATGGCTACACCTTC. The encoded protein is CASSQVRSQNYGYTF.

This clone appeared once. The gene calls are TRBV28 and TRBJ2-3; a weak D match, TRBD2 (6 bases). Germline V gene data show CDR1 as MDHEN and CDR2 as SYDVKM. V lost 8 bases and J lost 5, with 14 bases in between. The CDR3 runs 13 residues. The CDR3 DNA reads TGTGCCAGCTGCTTACTAGCCCGAGATACGCAGTATTTT. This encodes CASCLLARDTQYF.

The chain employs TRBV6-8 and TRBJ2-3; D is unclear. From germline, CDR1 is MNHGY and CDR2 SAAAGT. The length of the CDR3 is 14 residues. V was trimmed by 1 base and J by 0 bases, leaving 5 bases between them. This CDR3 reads CASSYYGSTDTQYF. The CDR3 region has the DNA TGTGCCAGCAGTTACTATGGGAGCACAGATACGCAGTATTTT.

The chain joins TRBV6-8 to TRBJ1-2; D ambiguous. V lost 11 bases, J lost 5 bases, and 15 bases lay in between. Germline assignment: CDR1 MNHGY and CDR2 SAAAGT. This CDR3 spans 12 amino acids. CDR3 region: CAATSTLYGYTF. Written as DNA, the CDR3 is TGTGCCGCGACCTCCACCTTATATGGCTACACCTTC.

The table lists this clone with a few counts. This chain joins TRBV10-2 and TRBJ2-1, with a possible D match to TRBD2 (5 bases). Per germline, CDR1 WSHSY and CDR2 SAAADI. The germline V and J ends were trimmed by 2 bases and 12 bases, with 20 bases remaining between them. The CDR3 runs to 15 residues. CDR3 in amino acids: CASSETRSPHEGQFF. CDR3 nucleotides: TGCGCCAGCAGTGAGACCCGCTCCCCCCACGAGGGGCAGTTCTTC.